This is a list of T cell receptor beta chains from one sample in a study of T cells expressing NK-cell markers. With the 5' RACE reads reprocessed, TCRdb shows one record per CDR3 protein and no DNA. The listing records roughly 450,000 distinct CDR3 sequences. The sequencing input was blood T cells: a sorted CD56 or NKG2C T cell subset, CD4+ or CD8+ T cells, or bulk PBMC T cells (not recorded which). Receptors originate from a woman in her 50s in good health. CDR3s include the opening cysteine and the closing phenylalanine or tryptophan.

V gene: TRBV24-1
J gene: TRBJ2-1
CDR3 length: 14
CDR3 protein: CATSARTTYNEQFF

V gene: TRBV4-1
J gene: TRBJ2-5
CDR3 length: 18
CDR3 protein: CASSQDLASGDLQETQYF

V gene: TRBV14
J gene: TRBJ2-1
CDR3 length: 15
CDR3 protein: CASSATFRGYNEQFF

V gene: TRBV4-1
J gene: TRBJ1-4
CDR3 length: 17
CDR3 protein: CASSQGLEGDRGRKLFF

V gene: TRBV19
J gene: TRBJ1-5
CDR3 length: 17
CDR3 protein: CASISGQGVYSNQPQHF

V gene: TRBV27
J gene: TRBJ2-1
CDR3 length: 13
CDR3 protein: CASRASGIGEQFF

V gene: TRBV28
J gene: TRBJ1-5
CDR3 length: 15
CDR3 protein: CASSPTQGGGQPQHF

V gene: TRBV5-1
J gene: TRBJ2-3
CDR3 length: 15
CDR3 protein: CASRARQGGSDTQYF

V gene: TRBV6-6
J gene: TRBJ2-2
CDR3 length: 15
CDR3 protein: CASRPPGLETGELFF

V gene: TRBV12-3/TRBV12-4
J gene: TRBJ1-1
CDR3 length: 14
CDR3 protein: CASSFRRIGPEAFF

V gene: TRBV4-1
J gene: TRBJ2-2
CDR3 length: 16
CDR3 protein: CASSQQRERLAGELFF